Shown below are 23 T cell receptor beta chains from a single sample sequenced in a study of control samples from healthy donors and cancer patients. Method: immunoSEQ multiplex PCR; TCRdb's copy keeps in-frame clones and lacks some. Counted here are 95,000 to 150,000 clones, roughly 88% occurring once; the ten biggest clones make up 3.4%. What was sequenced was blood. The receptors originated from a middle-aged man in good health.

The chain couples TRBV19 to TRBJ1-1, with TRBD1 matching 10 bases. The germline CDR1 and CDR2 sequences are LNHDA and SQIVND (reference sequence). The V segment lost 10 bases and the J segment 5 bases; nucleotides outside the gene matches: 7. The CDR3 totals 13 residues. The CDR3 here is CAIRQGAGTEAFF. CDR3 bases: TGTGCCATTCGACAGGGGGCCGGAACTGAAGCTTTCTTT.

This chain uses TRBV7-8 with TRBJ2-7; 8 bases are a match to TRBD2. CDR3 length: 13 residues. The V segment lost 6 bases and the J segment 6 bases; nucleotides outside the gene matches: 7. The germline V gene encodes CDR1 SGHVS and CDR2 FQNEAQ. DNA for the CDR3: TGTGCCAGCAGACAGGGACTAGAAAGCGAGCAGTACTTC. Its protein product is CASRQGLESEQYF.

The chain uses TRBV5-1 and TRBJ2-7; no clear D. Per the germline V gene, CDR1 is SGHRS and CDR2 is YFSETQ. The CDR3 consists of 13 residues. V lost 1 base to trimming and J lost 0 bases, with 5 bases between them. The CDR3 is CASSLTFSYEQYF. In nucleotides, the CDR3 is TGCGCCAGCAGCTTGACATTCTCCTACGAGCAGTACTTC. Full variable domain (remainder filled in from reference TRBV5-1 and TRBJ2-7): KAGVTQTPRYLIKTRGQQVTLSCSPISGHRSVSWYQQTPGQGLQFLFEYFSETQRNKGNFPGRFSGRQFSNSRSEMNVSTLELGDSALYLCASSLTFSYEQYFGPGTRLTVT.

This chain links TRBV28 with TRBJ1-2; possible D gene TRBD1, 5 bases. Germline-derived CDR1 and CDR2 are MDHEN and SYDVKM. The CDR3 is made up of 15 amino acids. Trimming took off 4 bases at V and 2 bases at J, with 14 bases between the two ends. The CDR3 here is CASSSPGLKNYGYTF. The CDR3, as DNA: TGTGCCAGCAGTTCACCGGGACTGAAAAACTATGGCTACACCTTC.

Concerning this clone itself: The junction and the germline gene differ at one end; a read error may be behind it. The chain's CDR3 is CATSRGAFYEQYF. DNA for the CDR3: TGTGCCACCAGCAGGGGGGCTTTCTACGAGCAGTACTTC. J is TRBJ2-7 and V is TRBV5-6; D possibly corresponds to TRBD1 (7 bases). CDR1 is SGHDT, CDR2 YYEEEE, per germline. This CDR3 region has 13 residues.

This clone has just one count. V gene TRBV25-1 combines with J gene TRBJ2-6; D is unresolved. Trimming cost V 9 bases and J 3 bases, with 3 bases left between them. Germline V gives CDR1 MGHDK, CDR2 SYGVNS. CDR3 length: 11 amino acids. The CDR3: CASGGANVLTF. The CDR3 region has the DNA TGTGCCAGTGGTGGGGCCAACGTCCTGACTTTC.

Comments on this clone: This same CDR3 is encoded by further DNA sequences in the sample. V is TRBV5-1 and J is TRBJ1-2; weak D call: TRBD1 (5 bases). The CDR3 is made up of 12 amino acids. Germline-derived CDR1 and CDR2 are SGHRS and YFSETQ. Trimming took off 2 bases at V and 4 bases at J, with 6 bases between the two ends. CDR3 in amino acids: CASSLDSYGYTF. In nucleotides, the CDR3 is TGCGCCAGCAGCTTAGACAGCTATGGCTACACCTTC.

The chain links TRBV2 to TRBJ2-7; 10 bases fit TRBD2. Germline values: CDR1 SNHLY, CDR2 FYNNEI. V trimming: 0 bases; J trimming: 7 bases; junction bases outside the gene matches: 6. The CDR3 covers 15 residues. In nucleotides, the CDR3 is TGTGCCAGCAGTGAAGCAGGAGCGGGGGGGTATGAGCAGTACTTC. It yields the protein CASSEAGAGGYEQYF.

The chain has TRBV7-9 and TRBJ2-7; 9 positions match TRBD1. With 5 bases clipped from V and 3 bases from J, the junction kept 8 bases outside the gene matches. Germline CDR1 SEHNR, CDR2 FQNEAQ (reference sequence). The CDR3 length is 15 residues. CDR3 nucleotide sequence: TGTGCCAGCAGCAGCCCATGGGGACAGGGCTACGAGCAGTACTTC. Its protein is CASSSPWGQGYEQYF.

This clone was recorded only once. This chain connects TRBV29-1 to TRBJ1-2; D uncertain. V lost 7 bases and J 4 bases, leaving 10 bases between the germline ends. Germline assignment: CDR1 SQVTM and CDR2 ANQGSEA. The CDR3 totals 11 residues. The CDR3, as DNA: TGCAGCGCCCCCAACCTCTATGGCTACACCTTC. Amino acids: CSAPNLYGYTF. The whole variable domain, remainder taken from reference TRBV29-1 and TRBJ1-2, is SAVISQKPSRDICQRGTSLTIQCQVDSQVTMMFWYRQQPGQSLTLIATANQGSEATYESGFVIDKFPISRPNLTFSTLTVSNMSPEDSSIYLCSAPNLYGYTFGSGTRLTVV.

The chain is built from TRBV12-5 and TRBJ1-2, with 8 bases matching TRBD1. Germline lookup yields CDR1 LGHNT and CDR2 FRNRAP. The V gene end was trimmed by 5 bases and the J gene end by 3 bases; junction bases not matched to a gene: 8. This CDR3 has 15 residues. Written as DNA, the CDR3 is TGTGCTAGTGGTCTGCCGGGACAGGCGTACTATGGCTACACCTTC. Protein: CASGLPGQAYYGYTF.

The genes are TRBV2 and TRBJ1-6; D is possibly TRBD1 (6 bases). V lost 7 bases and J lost 0, with 10 bases in between. Germline CDR1 reads SNHLY; CDR2 reads FYNNEI. The CDR3 consists of 15 residues. The CDR3 spells CASKGGSSYNSPLHF. The CDR3, as DNA: TGTGCCAGCAAAGGGGGGAGCTCCTATAATTCACCCCTCCACTTT.

The rearrangement uses TRBV3-1 (or the pseudogene TRBV3-2) and TRBJ2-3; D unresolved. This CDR3 contains 13 residues. Germline V gene lookup returns CDR1 LGHDT and CDR2 YNNKEL (reference sequence). V lost 2 bases and J lost 14, with 17 bases in between. As DNA, the CDR3 is TGTGCCAGCAGCCAATCTGTCCCTCAGGAGCGGTATTTT. It is translated as CASSQSVPQERYF.

The CDR3 DNA follows: TGTGCCACCAGCAGGGGACAGTCTGGGGCCAACGTCCTGACTTTC. Amino acid sequence: CATSRGQSGANVLTF. V gene TRBV15 combines with J gene TRBJ2-6, with 7 bases lining up with TRBD1. Per the germline V gene, CDR1 is LNHNV and CDR2 is YYDKDF (reference sequence). This CDR3 region has 15 residues. V was pared by 3 bases and J by 1 base, with 0 bases of the junction left unmatched.

The rearrangement links TRBV2 to TRBJ2-5; TRBD1 might be the D (5 bases). The germline CDR1 and CDR2 sequences are SNHLY and FYNNEI. The CDR3 is made up of 11 amino acids. The V end lost 2 bases, the J end lost 10 bases, and 8 bases lay between the germline ends. The CDR3: CASSEQGDQYF. CDR3 sequence (DNA): TGTGCCAGCAGTGAACAGGGTGACCAGTACTTC.

The genes are TRBV5-4 and TRBJ2-4; D is unresolved. The CDR3 spans 14 residues. Germline CDR1 is SGHNT and CDR2 is YYREEE (reference sequence). The germline V and J ends were trimmed by 3 bases and 4 bases, with 11 bases remaining between them. The CDR3 DNA sequence: TGTGCCAGCAGCTCCGACGGTATAAAAAACATTCAGTACTTC. Translation: CASSSDGIKNIQYF.

This sequence joins TRBV14 and TRBJ2-7; unclear D gene. From germline, CDR1 is SGHDN and CDR2 FVKESK. The CDR3 loop spans 13 amino acids. V lost 1 base and J lost 12, with 16 bases in between. The CDR3 here is CASSQGPRGVAYF. DNA of the CDR3: TGTGCCAGCAGCCAAGGTCCTCGCGGAGTCGCGTACTTC.

The V gene is TRBV3-1 (or the pseudogene TRBV3-2), the J gene TRBJ1-5, with 9 bases lining up with TRBD1. V lost 7 bases to trimming and J lost 7 bases; unmatched junction nucleotides: 8. Germline values: CDR1 LGHDT, CDR2 YNNKEL (reference sequence). The CDR3 runs to 14 residues. CDR3 amino acids: CASTSGTGHQPQHF. The CDR3 nucleotides read TGTGCCAGCACCTCGGGGACAGGGCACCAGCCCCAGCATTTT.

This clone was counted a single time. This chain connects TRBV5-4 to TRBJ1-2; 7 nucleotides line up with TRBD1. Unmatched junction bases numbered 14, after V lost 4 bases and J lost 14 bases. This CDR3 spans 13 amino acids. Germline lookup yields CDR1 SGHNT and CDR2 YYREEE (reference sequence). CDR3 in amino acids: CASSPGQAAARTF. The DNA for the CDR3 is TGTGCCAGCAGCCCCGGACAGGCTGCCGCTAGGACCTTC.

V gene TRBV7-9 combines with J gene TRBJ1-1; maybe TRBD1 (5 bases). Trimming cost V 4 bases and J 7 bases, with 7 bases left between them. Germline-derived CDR1 and CDR2 are SEHNR and FQNEAQ (reference sequence). The CDR3 runs 11 residues. CDR3 in DNA: TGTGCCAGCAGCTCGACAGTTGAAGCTTTCTTT. Translation: CASSSTVEAFF.

The rearrangement joins TRBV7-2 to TRBJ2-5, with D perhaps matching TRBD2 (5 bases). The CDR3 covers 15 residues. CDR1 and CDR2 (germline): SGHTA, FQGNSA. The V end lost 1 base, the J end lost 1 base, and 10 bases lay between the germline ends. CDR3 nucleotide sequence: TGTGCCAGCAGCTTAGTCGCGGGCAGCCAAGAGACCCAGTACTTC. Residues: CASSLVAGSQETQYF.

The rearrangement uses TRBV7-2 and TRBJ1-4; D perhaps matches TRBD1 (6 bases). Trimming removed 5 bases at V and 7 bases at J, with 17 bases between. CDR1 SGHTA and CDR2 FQGNSA come from the germline V gene. The CDR3 runs to 15 residues. CDR3 in amino acids: CASSPSQGPTEKLFF. DNA for the CDR3: TGTGCCAGCAGCCCTTCACAGGGTCCGACTGAAAAACTGTTTTTT.

The chain couples TRBV6-1 to TRBJ2-7; TRBD1 matches 10 bases. J gave up 2 bases and V 0 bases, and 10 bases lay outside the gene matches. The CDR3 has 18 residues. Germline V gives CDR1 MNHNS, CDR2 SASEGT. CDR3 DNA: TGTGCCAGCAGTGAAGCATCTACGGGACAGGGGCCTCCCTACGAGCAGTACTTC. It is translated as CASSEASTGQGPPYEQYF.